This T cell receptor (beta chain) comes out of a study of OX40 agonist ivuxolimab in advanced cancers. This clone has just one count. Prior autoimmune disease or systemic immunosuppression barred patients. Trimming pared 2 bases from V and 6 bases from J, leaving 15 bases between. Germline CDR1 and CDR2: SGHNT and YYREEE (reference sequence). The CDR3 runs 14 residues. The assay was immunoSEQ multiplex PCR, and TCRdb's table has in-frame clones only and misses some. The data hold 55,000 to 80,000 clones, with around nine tenths observed a single time. The V and J genes are TRBV5-4 and TRBJ2-7; D might be TRBD1 (6 bases). This clonotype originated in an adult with an advanced solid tumor such as melanoma, head and neck, liver or kidney cancer. The sample in question was CD4+ or CD8+ T cells sorted from blood, obtained in a trial of the OX40 agonist ivuxolimab. Here the CDR3 reads CASSLGGPVTEQYF. DNA of the CDR3: TGTGCCAGCAGCTTAGGGGGTCCGGTGACCGAGCAGTACTTC.